This entry features one TCR beta chain sequence. In this sample, this clone turned up once. Its antigen specificity is not known. No base-level quality is on record; no much larger clone is a single base apart. TCRbeta CDR3 regions were amplified from genomic DNA using the immunoSEQ Assay, a bias-controlled multiplex PCR. The authors processed their data as follows. Nucleated cell counts per sample were estimated from amplification of reference gene primers within the assay. To quantify the absolute abundance of each unique TCRbeta CDR3 rearrangement, sequence reads were collapsed and filtered. For each sample, productive Simpson clonality was calculated as the square root of Simpson's diversity index over productive rearrangements. The clones in this table, taken by TCRdb from immuneACCESS, are in-frame only. Not every clone is retained; where verified, under half of the shortfall comes from an unresolved V gene, and the cause of the rest is unknown. V and J calls and clone size follow that table, whereas D and trimming were derived from the DNA. This sample lists about 50,000 clones; about nine tenths were detected once. Of the sample, 6.5% is held by the ten largest clones.

This entry comes from a study of blood T cell repertoires in COVID-19 (dated by TCRdb to 2020 to 2021). A note on the overall study: Samples from collaborators originated in the United States, Italy and Spain and spanned both the acute and convalescent phases of COVID-19. The material from the prospective study consisted of cDNA or gDNA derived from T cells, B-cell-depleted T cells, or PBMCs. The dataset comprised deeply sampled blood TCRbeta repertoires from subjects exposed to, actively infected with, or recovered from COVID-19. The repertoires were made available in a free public database intended to serve as a resource for research on the immune response to SARS-CoV-2. Samples were obtained from the ongoing ImmuneRACE study (first 160 participants) and from over 1,000 subjects provided by 6 global collaborators. Sample metadata almost always included a de-identified subject ID, COVID-19 status, age in years and sex. Where HLA class I and class II types were available, the types were taken from metadata supplied by the sample provider, not from assay-based typing. General findings and caveats noted by the study authors: Clinical and demographic metadata were provided uncurated, with the amount varying by source and participant.

The CDR3 runs 14 amino acids, cysteine and phenylalanine included. The only DNA kept is the CDR3, 42 bases in frame from the first base. From a lookup of the germline V gene, CDR1 and CDR2 are SGHTA and FQGNSA. V has 1 base trimmed and J has 5 bases trimmed; junction bases matching no gene number 1. The collaborating institutions used their own protocols to collect whole blood in K2EDTA tubes. For TCRbeta analysis, collaborators shipped samples as frozen whole blood, isolated PBMCs, or DNA extracted from either of those sample types. The origin of this receptor is a man aged 50-60 years with active COVID-19. Source material: peripheral blood. The sequence links TRBV7-2 to TRBJ2-2; 7 central bases correspond to TRBD2. The sequence in DNA is TGTGCCAGCAGCTTAGGACTAGCAACCGGGGAGCTGTTTTTT. Translated, this gives CASSLGLATGELFF.